The 10 T cell receptor beta chains below come from one sample, sequenced in a study of shared clonotypes between healthy human individuals. TCRdb's table, derived via immunoSEQ multiplex PCR, lists solely in-frame clones and lacks some. The table shows approximately 500,000 clones, with approximately 82% occurring only once. Sequenced material: PBMCs. The receptors derive from a middle-aged woman in good health. Some clones in this sample may be carry-over from other donors' samples.

With respect to this clone: A far larger clone is just one base off, so this is likely a read error. J is TRBJ1-1 and V is TRBV28, with a possible D match to TRBD1 (5 bases). Trimming removed 1 base from V and 7 bases from J, with 10 bases in between. Germline V gives CDR1 MDHEN, CDR2 SYDVKM. The CDR3 runs to 13 residues. DNA for the CDR3: TGTGCCAGCAGTTTATCCGAGACAGTTGAAGCTTTCTTT. It yields the protein CASSLSETVEAFF.

This chain uses TRBV5-1 with TRBJ2-7; TRBD2 agrees at 9 bases. The CDR3 length is 21 residues. The germline V gene has CDR1 SGHRS and CDR2 YFSETQ. V shed 0 bases, J shed 2 bases, and the junction held 21 bases outside the gene matches. The CDR3 coding sequence is TGCGCCAGCAGCTTGGCGGGGGCGGGGGGGCGCGGAGGCCGGTGGGCCTACGAGCAGTACTTC. It translates to CASSLAGAGGRGGRWAYEQYF.

About this clone itself: The same CDR3 is also encoded by other DNA sequences in this sample. The V call is TRBV7-9, the J call TRBJ2-7; D might be TRBD2 (5 bases). This CDR3 contains 12 residues. Germline CDR1 is SEHNR and CDR2 is FQNEAQ (reference sequence). Trimming stripped 4 bases from V and 4 bases from J, with 8 bases between. CDR3 amino acids: CASSSRTYEQYF. The DNA of the CDR3 is TGTGCCAGCAGCTCTAGGACTTACGAGCAGTACTTC.

This clone is a singleton in its sample. This chain uses TRBV19 with TRBJ2-1; 7 nucleotides agree with TRBD1. Trimming at V came to 1 base and at J to 10 bases, leaving 10 bases not matched to a gene. This CDR3 has 15 amino acids. Germline CDR1 reads LNHDA; CDR2 reads SQIVND (reference sequence). The CDR3 here is CASSIGQGGRIEQFF. CDR3 nucleotides: TGTGCCAGTAGTATAGGACAGGGTGGTAGGATAGAGCAGTTCTTC. Variable domain in full (rest from reference TRBV19 and TRBJ2-1): DGGITQSPKYLFRKEGQNVTLSCEQNLNHDAMYWYRQDPGQGLRLIYYSQIVNDFQKGDIAEGYSVSREKKESFPLTVTSAQKNPTAFYLCASSIGQGGRIEQFFGPGTRLTVL.

This clone was found a few times. V usage is TRBV28 and J usage is TRBJ2-1, with D maybe TRBD1 (6 bases). The ends were cut back, 2 bases at V and 6 bases at J, with 17 bases in the middle. Looked up from germline, CDR1 is MDHEN and CDR2 is SYDVKM. The CDR3 runs 16 residues. The CDR3 bases are TGTGCCAGCAGTTTAAACCGATTTAGGGGGTCCAATGAGCAGTTCTTC. This codes for CASSLNRFRGSNEQFF.

This rearrangement joins TRBV6-5 to TRBJ2-5; D unclear. CDR3 length: 13 amino acids. V was clipped by 6 bases and J by 0 bases, with 8 bases between them. CDR1 and CDR2 (germline): MNHEY, SVGAGI. The CDR3 reads CASSPAHQETQYF. As DNA, the CDR3 is TGTGCCAGCAGCCCCGCCCACCAAGAGACCCAGTACTTC.

About this clone: This may arise from a read error, as a much more abundant clone is one base away. Other DNA sequences of this sample code for an identical CDR3. The chain is built from TRBV6-1 and TRBJ2-1, with 10 bases identical to TRBD2. CDR1 is MNHNS, CDR2 SASEGT, per germline. The CDR3 length is 13 residues. V dropped 10 bases and J dropped 8; count of bases not matched to a gene: 8. The CDR3, as DNA: TGTGCCATCCTTCGGCTAGCGGGGGATGAGCAGTTCTTC. Residues: CAILRLAGDEQFF.

V and J are TRBV29-1 and TRBJ2-1; 8 nucleotides line up with TRBD2. The J segment lost 0 bases and the V segment lost 6 bases, leaving 1 base of the junction unmatched. The germline CDR1 and CDR2 sequences are SQVTM and ANQGSEA. The CDR3 consists of 13 residues. The DNA of the CDR3 is TGCAGCGTCAGCGGGAGCTCCTACAATGAGCAGTTCTTC. Its translation: CSVSGSSYNEQFF.

The chain links TRBV30 to TRBJ2-3; TRBD2 might be the D (5 bases). The germline V and J ends were trimmed by 3 bases and 5 bases, with 15 bases remaining between them. This CDR3 comprises 14 residues. Germline V gene lookup returns CDR1 GTSNPN and CDR2 SVGIG (reference sequence). For the CDR3, the DNA is TGTGCCTGGAGCGAGGGCCTAAGTCTAGATACGCAGTATTTT. Protein sequence: CAWSEGLSLDTQYF.

The chain joins TRBV6-1 to TRBJ1-2, with D possibly being TRBD1 (6 bases). V lost 1 base, J lost 6 bases, and 21 bases lay in between. The CDR3 has 17 residues. Germline V gene data show CDR1 as MNHNS and CDR2 as SASEGT. CDR3 coding DNA: TGTGCCAGCAGTGAAGAGAGAACAGACAGGTGGGCCCATGGCTACACCTTC. This translates into CASSEERTDRWAHGYTF.